These 19 T cell receptor beta chains originate from one sample sequenced in a study. Using its own MiXCR run on the 5' RACE reads, TCRdb lists one record per CDR3 protein. The table has about 57,000 distinct CDR3 sequences, roughly 28% seen once. What was sequenced was tumor-infiltrating memory CD4+ T cells sorted from the breast tumor. Subset of the sample: memory CD4+ T cells, CD4+CD45RO+CD25-. The receptor set was obtained from a female donor with breast cancer.

Note on this clonotype: A read error may produce the germline difference seen at one junction end. V and J are TRBV7-2 and TRBJ2-1; 8 nucleotides line up with TRBD1. Germline loops: CDR1 SGHTA, CDR2 FQGNSA. The CDR3 is 15 residues long. The CDR3 is CASSLDRGSYNGQFF. CDR3 nucleotide sequence: TGTGCCAGCAGCCTCGACAGGGGATCCTACAATGGGCAGTTCTTC.

This clonotype showed up just a few times. This chain joins TRBV6-6 and TRBJ1-6; D is uncertain. Trimming removed 7 bases from V and 7 bases from J, with 14 bases in between. This CDR3 spans 14 amino acids. Per the germline V gene, CDR1 is MNHNY and CDR2 is SVGAGI (reference sequence). The DNA of the CDR3 is TGTGCCAGCACCCACGGAAAGGGAAATTCACCCCTCCACTTT. Translation: CASTHGKGNSPLHF.

This clonotype appeared a few times. Here the CDR3 reads CASSIEPGTERGYTF. CDR3 DNA: TGCGCCAGCAGCATCGAACCCGGGACAGAGAGAGGCTACACCTTC. The chain uses TRBV5-1 and TRBJ1-2; 7 bases agree with TRBD1. The V gene's germline CDR1 is SGHRS and CDR2 YFSETQ. J was trimmed by 8 bases and V by 4 bases; bases with no gene match: 14. This CDR3 contains 15 residues. Filled out from reference TRBV5-1 and TRBJ1-2, the complete variable domain reads KAGVTQTPRYLIKTRGQQVTLSCSPISGHRSVSWYQQTPGQGLQFLFEYFSETQRNKGNFPGRFSGRQFSNSRSEMNVSTLELGDSALYLCASSIEPGTERGYTFGSGTRLTVV.

The chain combines TRBV28 with TRBJ2-5, with D perhaps matching TRBD2 (6 bases). Germline V gene data show CDR1 as MDHEN and CDR2 as SYDVKM. V lost 6 bases to trimming and J lost 5 bases, with 10 bases between them. The CDR3 totals 12 residues. As DNA, the CDR3 is TGTGCCAGCAGAATCGGAGGGGAGACCCAGTACTTC. This gives the protein CASRIGGETQYF. The whole variable domain, remainder taken from reference TRBV28 and TRBJ2-5, is DVKVTQSSRYLVKRTGEKVFLECVQDMDHENMFWYRQDPGLGLRLIYFSYDVKMKEKGDIPEGYSVSREKKERFSLILESASTNQTSMYLCASRIGGETQYFGPGTRLLVL.

This rearrangement joins TRBV18 to TRBJ1-2; tentative D call: TRBD1 (6 bases). Per the germline V gene, CDR1 is KGHSH and CDR2 is LQKENI. The CDR3 spans 15 residues. Trimming cost V 3 bases and J 10 bases, with 21 bases left between them. CDR3 region: CASSPIRHREASYTF. CDR3 nucleotides: TGTGCCAGCTCACCGATAAGACACAGGGAAGCGTCCTACACCTTC.

This clonotype turned up a few times. This rearrangement joins TRBV20-1 to TRBJ2-1; tentative D call: TRBD2 (5 bases). Trimming pared 6 bases from V and 9 bases from J, leaving 24 bases between. CDR1 and CDR2 from the germline V gene are DFQATT and SNEGSKA (reference sequence). The CDR3 is made up of 15 amino acids. The DNA for the CDR3 is TGCAGTGCCAATTCGGACCGGGTACTGAGGGCTGAGCAGTTCTTC. This gives the protein CSANSDRVLRAEQFF.

This clonotype was seen a single time. The chain is built from TRBV7-2 and TRBJ1-1; tentative D call: TRBD1 (6 bases). Germline V gene sequence: CDR1 SGHTA, CDR2 FQGNSA. V dropped 5 bases and J dropped 11 bases, with 15 bases sitting between them. The CDR3 has 12 amino acids. The DNA for the CDR3 is TGTGCCAGCAGCCCCCAAAGGGGGGGGGCTTTCTTT. Translating gives CASSPQRGGAFF.

This clonotype has only a few counts. The rearrangement links TRBV7-2 to TRBJ2-5; D ambiguous. Germline-derived CDR1 and CDR2 are SGHTA and FQGNSA. Trimming stripped 0 bases from V and 3 bases from J, with 2 bases between. This CDR3 has 12 amino acids. CDR3 amino acids: CASSLAKETQYF. The DNA of the CDR3 is TGTGCCAGCAGCTTAGCAAAAGAGACCCAGTACTTC.

Many counts were recorded for this clonotype. This chain links TRBV29-1 with TRBJ1-4, with 8 bases aligning to TRBD1. The CDR3 has 13 residues. Trimming cost V 4 bases and J 10 bases; bases outside gene matches: 8. In germline, CDR1 is SQVTM, CDR2 ANQGSEA. In DNA form, the CDR3 reads TGCAGCGTTGCCAAGGACAGGGCCGGAAAACTGTTTTTT. It encodes CSVAKDRAGKLFF.

The chain links TRBV7-2 to TRBJ1-2; D is uncertain. The V end lost 1 base, the J end lost 3 bases, and 12 bases lay between the germline ends. Germline lookup yields CDR1 SGHTA and CDR2 FQGNSA. The CDR3 is 15 amino acids. Here the CDR3 DNA reads TGTGCCAGCAGCTTAGTCTTCGGCGGATACTATGGCTACACCTTC. It translates to CASSLVFGGYYGYTF.

This clonotype was seen more than once but under ten times. The chain carries TRBV15 and TRBJ2-7; D could derive from TRBD1 or TRBD2 (5 bases each). This CDR3 spans 14 amino acids. Trimming cost V 5 bases and J 3 bases, with 14 bases left between them. The V gene's germline CDR1 is LNHNV and CDR2 YYDKDF (reference sequence). The CDR3 coding sequence is TGTGCCACCAGCCCCCGGGACGGGAACTACGAGCAGTACTTC. Amino acid sequence: CATSPRDGNYEQYF.

The rearrangement joins TRBV7-2 to TRBJ1-2; D not certain. Trimming pared 1 base from V and 11 bases from J, leaving 11 bases between. Germline V gene sequence: CDR1 SGHTA, CDR2 FQGNSA. The CDR3 is 12 amino acids. In DNA form, the CDR3 reads TGTGCCAGCAGCTTAGGGGTTTCGAGATACACCTTC. As protein: CASSLGVSRYTF.

This clonotype came up a few times. The chain recombines TRBV20-1 with TRBJ2-2, with 8 bases matching TRBD2. V shed 2 bases and J 1 base; nucleotides not matched to a gene: 0. This CDR3 is built from 14 residues. The germline V gene has CDR1 DFQATT and CDR2 SNEGSKA (reference sequence). CDR3 sequence: CSARSGGNTGELFF. For the CDR3, the DNA is TGCAGTGCTAGAAGCGGGGGGAACACCGGGGAGCTGTTTTTT.

The sample holds a few counts of this clonotype. The chain recombines TRBV20-1 with TRBJ2-3, with 8 nucleotides matching TRBD1. Germline loops: CDR1 DFQATT, CDR2 SNEGSKA (reference sequence). The CDR3 extends over 14 amino acids. Trimming removed 4 bases from V and 5 bases from J; junction bases left unmatched: 8. The CDR3 DNA reads as TGCAGTGCTATGACAGGGGTGAGGAGAGATACGCAGTATTTT. Translated: CSAMTGVRRDTQYF.

A few counts support this clonotype. This chain joins TRBV5-1 and TRBJ2-1, with a tentative D call TRBD1 (5 bases). The V gene's germline CDR1 is SGHRS and CDR2 YFSETQ. This CDR3 spans 17 amino acids. The germline V and J ends were trimmed by 0 bases and 0 bases, with 13 bases remaining between them. CDR3 residues: CASSLAYRSSSYNEQFF. For the CDR3, the DNA is TGCGCCAGCAGCTTGGCCTACAGGAGCAGCTCCTACAATGAGCAGTTCTTC.

This clonotype was observed a few times. The chain is built from TRBV6-1 and TRBJ1-1; 10 bases fit TRBD1. This CDR3 spans 15 amino acids. V gave up 5 bases and J gave up 3 bases; unmatched junction bases: 6. Germline lookup yields CDR1 MNHNS and CDR2 SASEGT. Here the CDR3 reads CASSRQGAVDTEAFF. Here the CDR3 DNA reads TGTGCCAGCAGTAGACAGGGGGCTGTCGACACTGAAGCTTTCTTT.

The chain recombines TRBV7-2 with TRBJ2-7; no reliable D call. Germline CDR1 SGHTA, CDR2 FQGNSA. Trimming took 1 base from V and 1 from J, leaving 8 bases between them. The CDR3 consists of 14 residues. The CDR3 protein is CASSLGVGSYEQYF. CDR3 sequence (DNA): TGTGCCAGCAGCTTAGGGGTGGGATCCTACGAGCAGTACTTC.

The CDR3 region is CASSPDGDGEQYF. The CDR3 DNA is TGTGCCAGCAGCCCGGACGGGGACGGCGAGCAGTACTTC. V is TRBV6-5 and J is TRBJ2-7, with D tentatively TRBD1 or TRBD2 (5 bases each). The CDR3 is 13 amino acids. The V gene lost 6 bases and the J gene lost 6 bases, with 15 bases spanning the gap. Germline values: CDR1 MNHEY, CDR2 SVGAGI.

This chain connects TRBV6-5 to TRBJ2-1; D is uncertain. V shed 2 bases and J shed 7 bases, with 12 bases lying between them. The CDR3 totals 14 residues. The V gene's germline CDR1 is MNHEY and CDR2 SVGAGI. The CDR3: CASSYGPLENEQFF. CDR3 nucleotides: TGTGCCAGCAGTTACGGGCCCTTAGAGAATGAGCAGTTCTTC.